These 3 T cell receptor beta chains share one sample of origin, sequenced in a study of blood T cell repertoires in COVID-19. Sequencing used immunoSEQ multiplex PCR; TCRdb keeps in-frame clones, though not all of them. The sample yields under 40,000 clones, roughly 84% seen once. The sample was peripheral blood. The receptors derive from a man aged 60 to 75 with active COVID-19.

V usage is TRBV27 and J usage is TRBJ1-2; 7 bases map to TRBD1. Losses at the gene ends were 2 bases for V and 6 bases for J; bases not matched to a gene: 6. The CDR3 length is 14 residues. CDR1 is MNHEY and CDR2 is SMNVEV in the germline V gene (reference sequence). The chain's CDR3 is CASSLGGQLNGYTF. The CDR3, as DNA: TGTGCCAGCAGTTTAGGGGGACAGTTAAATGGCTACACCTTC.

The rearrangement joins TRBV7-9 to TRBJ2-5, with D perhaps TRBD2 (5 bases). Germline V gene sequence: CDR1 SEHNR, CDR2 FQNEAQ (reference sequence). The V end lost 4 bases, the J end lost 4 bases, and 10 bases lay between the germline ends. The CDR3 runs to 13 residues. CDR3 residues: CASSSGVGETQYF. DNA of the CDR3: TGTGCCAGCAGCTCCGGGGTCGGAGAGACCCAGTACTTC.

The chain is built from TRBV30 and TRBJ2-7; no firm D call. V was shortened by 3 bases and J by 3 bases, with 6 bases between the two germline ends. Per germline, CDR1 GTSNPN and CDR2 SVGIG (reference sequence). This CDR3 region has 11 residues. The CDR3 nucleotides read TGTGCCTGGAGGGTCGGCTACGAGCAGTACTTC. Amino acids: CAWRVGYEQYF.